This T cell receptor (beta chain) derives from a study of CD8+ T cells in alopecia areata. Extraction of RNA preceded its reverse transcription into cDNA, which served as the sequencing template. The assay was immunoSEQ multiplex PCR, and TCRdb's table has in-frame clones only and misses some. The data hold approximately 2,600 clones, with approximately 71% observed a single time. This clone turned up a few times. Sequenced material: skin. The sequence was obtained from a human donor in good health.

As DNA, the CDR3 is TGTGCCAGCAGCGGAATCCCGGGACAAAGACCTTCACCCCTCCACTTT. It translates to CASSGIPGQRPSPLHF. The genes are TRBV7-2 and TRBJ1-6; D is possibly TRBD1 (6 bases). The CDR3 runs to 16 residues. Trimming left V 5 bases short and J 9 bases short, with 20 bases between. CDR1 is SGHTA and CDR2 is FQGNSA in the germline V gene. The full variable domain, in which reference TRBV7-2 and TRBJ1-6 provide the parts outside the CDR3, is GAGVSQSPSNKVTEKGKDVELRCDPISGHTALYWYRQSLGQGLEFLIYFQGNSAPDKSGLPSDRFSAERTGGSVSTLTIQRTQQEDSAVYLCASSGIPGQRPSPLHFGNGTRLTVT.